Below, 13 T cell receptor beta chains from the same sample are listed, as sequenced in a study of chemoradiotherapy in HPV16-positive cancers. Measured with immunoSEQ multiplex PCR; TCRdb has only the in-frame clones, and not every one. The sample includes about 12,000 clones, roughly 77% seen only once; the top ten take 2.2%. This specimen was collected from a patient who underwent chemoradiotherapy. All receptors come from a human donor with HPV-associated anogenital cancer.

V usage is TRBV11-2 and J usage is TRBJ2-1; 10 positions match TRBD2. The CDR3 totals 17 residues. V was pared by 0 bases and J by 7 bases, with 9 bases of the junction left unmatched. CDR1 and CDR2 from the germline V gene are SGHAT and FQNNGV. CDR3 sequence: CASSLDSVAGGRNEQFF. For the CDR3, the DNA is TGTGCCAGCAGCTTAGATTCAGTAGCGGGGGGTCGGAATGAGCAGTTCTTC.

This chain connects TRBV29-1 to TRBJ2-3; TRBD2 agrees at 8 bases. J gave up 2 bases and V 2 bases, and 9 bases lay outside the gene matches. The V gene's germline CDR1 is SQVTM and CDR2 ANQGSEA. The CDR3 runs to 16 residues. For the CDR3, the DNA is TGCAGCGTTGAACCCCCCGGCGGGGGGTACACAGATACGCAGTATTTT. Translation: CSVEPPGGGYTDTQYF.

This clone appeared a few times. The genes are TRBV7-9 and TRBJ1-3, with TRBD1 as a possible D gene (6 bases). This CDR3 is 15 amino acids long. Germline V lookup: CDR1 SEHNR, CDR2 FQNEAQ (reference sequence). Trimming took off 5 bases at V and 0 bases at J, with 11 bases between the two ends. The CDR3 reads CASSVGQSSGNTIYF. DNA for the CDR3: TGTGCCAGCAGCGTCGGACAGAGCTCTGGAAACACCATATATTTT.

The table lists this clone with a count of one. The rearrangement links TRBV6-6 to TRBJ1-1; the D gene is possibly TRBD1 (5 bases). CDR3 length: 13 residues. From germline, CDR1 is MNHNY and CDR2 SVGAGI (reference sequence). V shed 6 bases and J shed 5 bases, with 13 bases lying between them. CDR3 in DNA: TGTGCCAGCAGCCCAGGGATACGGACTGAAGCTTTCTTT. It specifies CASSPGIRTEAFF.

The chain recombines TRBV19 with TRBJ1-5; weak D call: TRBD1 (5 bases). Germline CDR1 is LNHDA and CDR2 is SQIVND (reference sequence). The CDR3 totals 12 residues. V was clipped by 6 bases and J by 11 bases, with 14 bases between them. The CDR3 coding sequence is TGTGCCAGTAGCACAGGAGGGTGGGCCCAGCATTTT. Translation: CASSTGGWAQHF.

This chain connects TRBV14 to TRBJ2-1, with 9 positions matching TRBD2. V dropped 0 bases and J dropped 3; count of bases not matched to a gene: 9. Germline lookup yields CDR1 SGHDN and CDR2 FVKESK. CDR3 size: 18 residues. For the CDR3, the DNA is TGTGCCAGCAGCCAAGATCCCTATAGGCGGGGGGGCTACAATGAGCAGTTCTTC. Residues: CASSQDPYRRGGYNEQFF.

This clone showed up just a few times. The genes are TRBV2 and TRBJ2-2, with 7 bases aligning to TRBD2. CDR1 is SNHLY, CDR2 FYNNEI, per germline. CDR3 length: 15 residues. V gave up 3 bases and J gave up 7 bases; unmatched junction bases: 8. CDR3 sequence reads: CASSEGGGLVGELFF. In nucleotides, the CDR3 is TGTGCCAGCAGTGAGGGCGGGGGTTTGGTCGGGGAGCTGTTTTTT.

The genes are TRBV7-9 and TRBJ2-5; D remains unclear. V lost 8 bases and J 2 bases, leaving 9 bases between the germline ends. This CDR3 comprises 12 residues. Germline V gene lookup returns CDR1 SEHNR and CDR2 FQNEAQ (reference sequence). The CDR3 sequence: CASAKQQETQYF. In DNA form, the CDR3 reads TGTGCCAGCGCTAAACAACAAGAGACCCAGTACTTC.

The chain has TRBV7-9 and TRBJ1-1, with D perhaps TRBD1 (5 bases). V gave up 6 bases and J gave up 4 bases, with 21 bases separating them. This CDR3 contains 16 residues. Germline V lookup: CDR1 SEHNR, CDR2 FQNEAQ (reference sequence). The CDR3 DNA is TGTGCCAGCAGACAACTGGGGGGGACCCAGGGCACTGAAGCTTTCTTT. Translated, it gives CASRQLGGTQGTEAFF.

The chain couples TRBV5-6 to TRBJ1-3, with no clear D. This CDR3 is 14 amino acids long. V lost 3 bases, J lost 1 base, and 8 bases lay in between. CDR1 is SGHDT, CDR2 YYEEEE, per germline. Here the CDR3 DNA reads TGTGCCAGCAGCTCCCCCGGGTCTGGAAACACCATATATTTT. Amino acids: CASSSPGSGNTIYF.

The chain carries TRBV9 and TRBJ2-7; maybe TRBD1 (6 bases). This CDR3 is built from 12 residues. Germline values: CDR1 SGDLS, CDR2 YYNGEE. Trimming stripped 7 bases from V and 4 bases from J, with 12 bases between. CDR3 sequence reads: CASGGGFYEQYF. The CDR3, as DNA: TGTGCCAGCGGGGGCGGGTTTTACGAGCAGTACTTC.

The CDR3 DNA sequence: TGTGCCAGCAGCTTAGTCAGCGGGGGGGGGAATGAGCAGTTCTTC. Protein: CASSLVSGGGNEQFF. The rearrangement links TRBV7-9 to TRBJ2-1; 10 bases fit TRBD2. V was clipped by 1 base and J by 7 bases; unmatched bases: 4. From germline, CDR1 is SEHNR and CDR2 FQNEAQ (reference sequence). The CDR3 has 15 amino acids. Drawing the rest from reference TRBV7-9 and TRBJ2-1, the complete variable domain is DTGVSQNPRHKITKRGQNVTFRCDPISEHNRLYWYRQTLGQGPEFLTYFQNEAQLEKSRLLSDRFSAERPKGSFSTLEIQRTEQGDSAMYLCASSLVSGGGNEQFFGPGTRLTVL.

The chain uses TRBV5-5 and TRBJ1-6; D may be TRBD1 (6 bases). The germline V and J ends were trimmed by 5 bases and 10 bases, with 19 bases remaining between them. There are 15 residues in the CDR3. Germline V gene lookup returns CDR1 SGHKS and CDR2 YYEKEE (reference sequence). CDR3 DNA sequence: TGTGCCAGCAGTAATAAACAGGGTGTACGATCACCCCTCCACTTT. Translated: CASSNKQGVRSPLHF.